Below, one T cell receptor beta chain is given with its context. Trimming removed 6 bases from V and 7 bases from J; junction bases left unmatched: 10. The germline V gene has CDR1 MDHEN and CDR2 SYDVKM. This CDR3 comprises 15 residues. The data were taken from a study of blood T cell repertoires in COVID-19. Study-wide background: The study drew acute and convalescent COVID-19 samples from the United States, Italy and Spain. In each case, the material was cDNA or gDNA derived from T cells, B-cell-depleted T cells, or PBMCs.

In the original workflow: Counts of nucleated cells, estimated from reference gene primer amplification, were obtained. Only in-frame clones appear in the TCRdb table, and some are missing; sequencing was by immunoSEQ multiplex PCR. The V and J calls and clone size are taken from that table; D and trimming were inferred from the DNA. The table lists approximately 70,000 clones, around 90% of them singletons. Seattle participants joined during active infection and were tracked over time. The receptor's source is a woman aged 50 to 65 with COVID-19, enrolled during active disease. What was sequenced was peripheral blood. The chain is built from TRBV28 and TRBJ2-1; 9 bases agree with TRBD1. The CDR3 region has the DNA TGTGCCAGCAGGCCCGGGACAGGGCGCCTTAATGAGCAGTTCTTC. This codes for CASRPGTGRLNEQFF.